The sequence of this TCR beta chain was determined in a study of blood T cells in healthy people across ages. This clonotype was detected only a few times. Its antigen remains unknown. Trimming removed 5 bases from V and 8 bases from J, with 15 bases in between. Germline V CDR1 and CDR2: SEHNR, FQNEAQ (reference sequence). The CDR3 is 13 amino acids. For the second PCR, which ran for 7 to 11 cycles, a sample-barcoded 5' primer and a J-beta primer mix were used. Each CDR3 protein is one row after TCRdb ran MiXCR on the 5' RACE reads. The sample shows about 1.5 million distinct CDR3 sequences, approximately 40% of them seen only once. General study results and limits: No one knew whether donors had CMV, which possibly confounded expanded clonotype changes.

The chain recombines TRBV7-9 with TRBJ1-2; possibly TRBD1 for D (6 bases). The sequenced material came from blood. The receptor was isolated from a woman under 30 in good health. CDR3 DNA sequence: TGTGCCAGCAGCCCGACAGGTCCGGGCGGCTACACCTTC. Its translation: CASSPTGPGGYTF.